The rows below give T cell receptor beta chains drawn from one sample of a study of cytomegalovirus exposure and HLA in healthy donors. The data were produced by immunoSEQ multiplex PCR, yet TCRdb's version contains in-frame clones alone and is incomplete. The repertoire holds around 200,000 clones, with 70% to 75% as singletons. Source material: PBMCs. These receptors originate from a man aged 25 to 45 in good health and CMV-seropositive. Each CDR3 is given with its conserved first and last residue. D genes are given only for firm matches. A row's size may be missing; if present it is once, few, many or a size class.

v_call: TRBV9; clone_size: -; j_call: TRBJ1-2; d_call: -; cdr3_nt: TGTGCCAGCAGCGTATTCCCGAAGGACAGCTCGAGAGGCTACACCTTC; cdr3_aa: CASSVFPKDSSRGYTF
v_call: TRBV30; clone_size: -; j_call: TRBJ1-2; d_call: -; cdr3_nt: TGTGCCTGGAGTGTGGGCAGGCTCTATGGCTACACCTTC; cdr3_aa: CAWSVGRLYGYTF
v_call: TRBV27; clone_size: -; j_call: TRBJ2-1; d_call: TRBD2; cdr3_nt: TGTGCCAGCAGTAAAGGCCGGGACAGGGGACTAGCGGGGTACTCCTACAATGAGCAGTTCTTC; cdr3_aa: CASSKGRDRGLAGYSYNEQFF
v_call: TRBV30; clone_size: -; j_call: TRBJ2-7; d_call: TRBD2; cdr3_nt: TGTGCCTGGAGTGTAGGAGGGACTAGCGGCAAGTACGAGCAGTACTTC; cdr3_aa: CAWSVGGTSGKYEQYF
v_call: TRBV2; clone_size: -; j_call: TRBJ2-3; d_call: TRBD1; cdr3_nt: TGTGCCAGCAGTGAACTCAGGGGGCGGATCACAGATACGCAGTATTTT; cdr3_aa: CASSELRGRITDTQYF
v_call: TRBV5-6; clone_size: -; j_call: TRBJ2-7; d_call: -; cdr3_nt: TGTGCCAGCAGCTTCCGACAGCCATCCCTCGAGCAGTACTTC; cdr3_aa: CASSFRQPSLEQYF
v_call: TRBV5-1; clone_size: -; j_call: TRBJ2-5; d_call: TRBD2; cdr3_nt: TGCGCCAGCAGTTTTGCCACTAGCGGGGGCGGGGAGACCCAGTACTTC; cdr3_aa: CASSFATSGGGETQYF
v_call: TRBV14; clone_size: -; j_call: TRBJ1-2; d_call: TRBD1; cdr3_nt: TGTGCCAGCAGCCAAGAGGGACAGGGTTTCTATGGCTACACCTTC; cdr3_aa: CASSQEGQGFYGYTF
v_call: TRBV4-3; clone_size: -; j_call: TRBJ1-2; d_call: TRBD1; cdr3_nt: TGCGCCAGCAGCCACTCGAGGGGGCACTATGGCTACACCTTC; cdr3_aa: CASSHSRGHYGYTF
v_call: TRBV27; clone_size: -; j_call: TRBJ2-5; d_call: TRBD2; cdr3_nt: TGTGCCAGCAGCCCTCCCCCAGCGGGGGATGAGACCCAGTACTTC; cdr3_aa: CASSPPPAGDETQYF
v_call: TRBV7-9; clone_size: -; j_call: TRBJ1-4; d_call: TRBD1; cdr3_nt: TGTGCCAGCAGCTTGGGACAGGGGGAAAAACTGTTTTTT; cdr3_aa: CASSLGQGEKLFF
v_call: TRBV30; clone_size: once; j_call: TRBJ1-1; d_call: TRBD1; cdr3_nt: TGTGCCTGGAGGACAGGGGGGGGCAGAACTGAAGCTTTCTTT; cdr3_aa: CAWRTGGGRTEAFF
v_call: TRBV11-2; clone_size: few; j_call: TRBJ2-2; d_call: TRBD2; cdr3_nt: TGTGCCAGCAGCCCAGGGAGGGCAAACACCGGGGAGCTGTTTTTT; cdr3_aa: CASSPGRANTGELFF